This record concerns one TCR beta chain sequence. This clone was seen more than once but under ten times. This clone's antigen is unknown. No much larger clone is present one base from it, and per-base qualities are unavailable. One collaborating source in Seattle enrolled patients while the patients were actively infected and followed the patients over time throughout the course of disease. The collaborating institutions used their own protocols to collect whole blood in K2EDTA tubes. For TCRbeta analysis, collaborators shipped samples as frozen whole blood, isolated PBMCs, or DNA extracted from either of those sample types. The germline V gene supplies CDR1 SGHTA and CDR2 FQGNSA. Trimming removed 1 base from V and 9 bases from J; the gene matches leave 8 bases unexplained. Its CDR3 holds 15 amino acids, cysteine through phenylalanine. Just the 45-base CDR3 DNA is kept, in frame starting at base 1.

The record originates from a study of blood T cell repertoires in COVID-19 (dated by TCRdb to 2020 to 2022). For the study in its entirety: Samples covering the acute and convalescent phases of COVID-19 were provided by collaborators in the United States, Italy and Spain. The prospective study material was composed of cDNA or gDNA derived from T cells, B-cell-depleted T cells, or PBMCs. Deeply sampled blood TCRbeta repertoires from subjects exposed to, actively infected with, or recovered from COVID-19 were included in the dataset. The repertoires were released in a freely available public database intended as a resource for research on the immune response to SARS-CoV-2. Samples came from the ongoing ImmuneRACE study (first 160 participants) plus 1,254 subjects from 6 global collaborators. A de-identified subject ID, COVID-19 status, age in years and sex were almost always included in the sample metadata. Where available, HLA class I and class II types were obtained from metadata supplied by the sample provider rather than from assay-based typing.

The study at large found these results: The amount of clinical and demographic metadata varied by source and participant and was provided uncurated.

TCRbeta CDR3 regions were amplified from genomic DNA by means of the immunoSEQ Assay, a bias-controlled multiplex PCR. As for how the authors treated the data: Within the assay, amplification of reference gene primers was used to estimate how many nucleated cells each sample contained. To quantify the absolute abundance of each unique TCRbeta CDR3 rearrangement, sequence reads were collapsed and filtered. Productive Simpson clonality was computed per sample as the square root of Simpson's diversity index over productive rearrangements. TCRdb took over this immuneACCESS table, retaining in-frame rearrangements with V and J assigned. Such tables are incomplete; in checked studies, under half of the missing clones stem from an unresolved V gene, and the remainder is unexplained. The V and J calls and clone size come from that table; D and trimming were worked out from the DNA. The sample table contains 250,000 to 350,000 clones; only one count was recorded for about four fifths of them. More than 1.1% of the sample rests with the top ten.

The sample comprised peripheral blood. The receptor comes from a human donor with COVID-19, enrolled during active disease. The donor label of this sample is uncertain. The sequence joins TRBV7-2 to TRBJ2-1, and TRBD2 aligns with 8 junction nucleotides. The CDR3: CASSLVRSGSGEQFF. The nucleotide sequence is TGTGCCAGCAGCTTAGTTCGGAGCGGGAGCGGTGAGCAGTTCTTC.